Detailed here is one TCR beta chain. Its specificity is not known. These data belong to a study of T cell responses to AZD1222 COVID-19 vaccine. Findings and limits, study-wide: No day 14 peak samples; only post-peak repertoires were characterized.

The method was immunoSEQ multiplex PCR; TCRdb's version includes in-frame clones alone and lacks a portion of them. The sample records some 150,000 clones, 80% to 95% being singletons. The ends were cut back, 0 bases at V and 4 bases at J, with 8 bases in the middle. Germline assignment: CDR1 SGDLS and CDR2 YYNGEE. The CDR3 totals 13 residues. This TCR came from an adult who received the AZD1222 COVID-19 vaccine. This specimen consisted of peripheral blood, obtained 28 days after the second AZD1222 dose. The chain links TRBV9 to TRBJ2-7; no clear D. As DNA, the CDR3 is TGTGCCAGCAGCGTAGACCCCGGGTACGAGCAGTACTTC. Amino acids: CASSVDPGYEQYF.